This TCR beta chain was recovered during a study of T cells in Graves' hyperthyroidism and ophthalmopathy. Findings and limits, study-wide: In the blood, most expanded thyroid clonotypes above 0.001 appeared as well.

Template material for amplifying TCR beta CDR3 regions consisted of RNA transcripts. The HTBI primer set was used in a first-round RT-PCR of the TCR CDR3. Each CDR3 protein is one row after TCRdb ran MiXCR on the multiplex PCR reads. The sample records roughly 420,000 distinct CDR3 sequences, approximately 15% being singletons. The length of the CDR3 is 13 residues. The V end lost 6 bases, the J end lost 1 base, and 9 bases lay between the germline ends. Many counts were recorded for this clonotype. As yet, its antigen is unknown. The chain carries TRBV12-3 or TRBV12-4 and TRBJ2-5; possibly TRBD2 for D (5 bases). Input material: blood. This receptor was obtained from a woman between 18 and 29 years old with Graves' hyperthyroidism. The CDR3 coding sequence is TGTGCCAGCAGCAGGACTGTCCAAGAGACCCAGTACTTC. Translated: CASSRTVQETQYF.